This T cell receptor beta chain was recorded in a study of CD8 T cell repertoires and HIV-1 epitope variants. Study information: Each of Twenty-five Gag and Nef epitope peptides stimulated a separate culture. Tested: three Gag epitope families, Nef HW9 and YT9.

Libraries were prepared by immunoSEQ multiplex PCR; TCRdb keeps only in-frame clonotypes and omits some of them. The sample contains several thousand clones, less than 75% of which appear only once. From germline, CDR1 is MNHEY and CDR2 SVGAGI. The CDR3 is made up of 15 amino acids. J was trimmed by 5 bases and V by 1 base; bases with no gene match: 4. Whole-study results and caveats: About ten TCR beta clonotypes were antigen-specific, five or six apparently recognizing autologous or escape variants.

As to this clone: Its antigen is unknown.

Specimen: cultured CD8+ T cells derived from PBMCs. The V call is TRBV6-5, the J call TRBJ2-1; TRBD2 agrees at 8 bases. This clonotype was obtained from a male donor with HIV. The CDR3 sequence: CASSYLAGGDNEQFF. Written as DNA, the CDR3 is TGTGCCAGCAGTTACTTGGCGGGGGGAGACAATGAGCAGTTCTTC.